This record concerns one TCR beta chain sequence. The antigen is not known. This specimen comes from a study of CD8 T cells in Susac syndrome. RNA was extracted with the RNeasy kit, and a quantity of about 0.45 to 1 ug was reverse transcribed using random hexamers. TCRdb re-analysed the immunoSEQ multiplex PCR reads in MiXCR, keeping a single row per CDR3 protein. The sample lists 200,000 to 250,000 distinct CDR3 sequences, roughly 96% occurring once. Study-wide points: The study's TCR sequencing and HLA analysis covered a relatively small number of individuals, and the study acknowledged this.

Treatment-naive patients with stable or active relapsing-remitting disease were the multiple sclerosis controls. Negative isolation was applied to CD8+ and CD4+ T cells, and FACS enrichment was applied to TEMRA cells. The V and J ends lost 1 base and 2 bases respectively, with 15 bases between them. The CDR3 runs 17 residues. V gene TRBV12-3 or TRBV12-4 combines with J gene TRBJ2-1, with D perhaps TRBD1 (5 bases). The specimen sequenced was CD4+ T cells from PBMCs. This sequence originates from a human donor with multiple sclerosis. CDR3 region: CASSLVYRRGPYNEQFF. DNA of the CDR3: TGTGCCAGCAGTTTAGTATACCGTAGGGGCCCCTACAATGAGCAGTTCTTC.